This T cell receptor beta chain is from a study of T cells of healthy individuals. This clonotype was counted a few times. TCRdb ran MiXCR on the 5' RACE reads and lists one entry per CDR3 protein. This sample has about 63,000 distinct CDR3 sequences; 15% to 20% occur once, and the top ten carry approximately 4.6%. Germline loops: CDR1 SEHNR, CDR2 FQNEAQ (reference sequence). V shed 2 bases and J shed 7 bases, with 15 bases lying between them. This CDR3 comprises 14 residues. V usage is TRBV7-9 and J usage is TRBJ2-7, with D possibly being TRBD1 or TRBD2 (5 bases each). The clonotype was recovered from a human donor in good health. DNA for the CDR3: TGTGCCAGCAGCTTACAGGGACCCTTAGAGGAGCAGTACTTC. It yields the protein CASSLQGPLEEQYF.